The source of this T cell receptor beta chain is a study of blood T cell repertoires in COVID-19. V lost 0 bases and J lost 6; bases outside the gene matches: 9. CDR3 size: 16 residues. Germline CDR1 SGHDT, CDR2 YYEEEE. Methods used by the authors: Reference gene primers were amplified, and this amplification served to estimate nucleated cell counts. Clones were sequenced by immunoSEQ multiplex PCR, and TCRdb holds only the in-frame ones, with some missing. V, J and clone size were drawn from that table, and D and trimming were deduced from the DNA. The sample contains more than 200,000 clones, 70% to 85% of which appear only once.

The sequenced sample consisted of peripheral blood. The gene calls are TRBV5-6 and TRBJ2-3, with 8 nucleotides matching TRBD1. This receptor was taken from a woman in her thirties or forties who had recovered from COVID-19. This chain's CDR3 is CASSLEGQASSDTQYF. The CDR3 DNA reads as TGTGCCAGCAGCTTGGAGGGACAGGCGTCCTCTGATACGCAGTATTTT. Variable domain in full (rest from reference TRBV5-6 and TRBJ2-3): DAGVTQSPTHLIKTRGQQVTLRCSPKSGHDTVSWYQQALGQGPQFIFQYYEEEERQRGNFPDRFSGHQFPNYSSELNVNALLLGDSALYLCASSLEGQASSDTQYFGPGTRLTVL.